Listed here are 24 T cell receptor beta chains from one sample, sequenced in a study of technical replicates of blood from four donors. Produced via immunoSEQ multiplex PCR; TCRdb's table is partial and in-frame only. Of about 85,000 clones in the sample, around 94% were seen once. The sample taken for sequencing was T cells isolated from PBMCs. The receptors stem from a human donor in good health.

The chain employs TRBV2 and TRBJ2-2; TRBD1 matches 7 bases. The CDR3 is made up of 19 amino acids. The V and J ends lost 3 bases and 0 bases, in that order; junction bases with no gene match: 13. Per germline, CDR1 SNHLY and CDR2 FYNNEI. The CDR3 reads CASSDLKGRGRTNTGELFF. The CDR3 DNA sequence: TGTGCCAGCAGTGACCTCAAGGGAAGGGGGCGAACGAACACCGGGGAGCTGTTTTTT. The full variable domain, with the rest looked up from reference TRBV2 and TRBJ2-2, is EPEVTQTPSHQVTQMGQEVILRCVPISNHLYFYWYRQILGQKVEFLVSFYNNEISEKSEIFDDQFSVERPDGSNFTLKIRSTKLEDSAMYFCASSDLKGRGRTNTGELFFGEGSRLTVL.

The chain is built from TRBV5-8 and TRBJ1-2, with D unclear. The ends were cut back, 0 bases at V and 5 bases at J, with 14 bases in the middle. CDR1 SGHTS and CDR2 YDEGEE come from the germline V gene. The CDR3 loop spans 15 amino acids. This CDR3 is CASSLAKDLVYGYTF. In DNA, the CDR3 is TGTGCCAGCAGCTTGGCCAAGGACTTAGTATATGGCTACACCTTC.

V gene TRBV28 combines with J gene TRBJ2-7; 9 nucleotides match TRBD1. Trimming cost V 6 bases and J 0 bases; bases outside gene matches: 6. The CDR3 runs to 15 residues. Germline assignment: CDR1 MDHEN and CDR2 SYDVKM. The CDR3 spells CASSPRQGGSYEQYF. The CDR3 DNA follows: TGTGCCAGCAGCCCTCGACAGGGGGGCTCCTACGAGCAGTACTTC.

The V gene is TRBV19, the J gene TRBJ1-5; TRBD1 aligns across 7 bases. Germline assignment: CDR1 LNHDA and CDR2 SQIVND (reference sequence). The junction had 8 bases not matched to a gene; V was cut back by 5 bases and J by 4 bases. The CDR3 runs 15 residues. In DNA, the CDR3 is TGTGCCAGTAGTTCGACAGGGACCGGTAATCAGCCCCAGCATTTT. It yields the protein CASSSTGTGNQPQHF. The variable domain in full, completed from reference TRBV19 and TRBJ1-5, reads DGGITQSPKYLFRKEGQNVTLSCEQNLNHDAMYWYRQDPGQGLRLIYYSQIVNDFQKGDIAEGYSVSREKKESFPLTVTSAQKNPTAFYLCASSSTGTGNQPQHFGDGTRLSIL.

This chain links TRBV11-2 with TRBJ2-3, with no clear D. CDR3 length: 14 residues. V dropped 1 base and J dropped 2 bases, with 7 bases sitting between them. Germline assignment: CDR1 SGHAT and CDR2 FQNNGV. CDR3 DNA: TGTGCCAGCAGCTTAGGCGGAACCACAGATACGCAGTATTTT. This encodes CASSLGGTTDTQYF.

The chain carries TRBV27 and TRBJ2-1, with D tentatively TRBD1 (5 bases). CDR3 length equals 16 residues. V was shortened by 8 bases and J by 5 bases, with 22 bases between the two germline ends. Germline V gene data show CDR1 as MNHEY and CDR2 as SMNVEV (reference sequence). For the CDR3, the DNA is TGTGCCAGCCACCTTATAGGGGAATCCGTGGACAATGAGCAGTTCTTC. Its protein product is CASHLIGESVDNEQFF.

The chain carries TRBV27 and TRBJ2-7; unclear D gene. With 1 base removed from V and 3 bases from J, the gap between germline ends came to 34 bases. Germline-derived CDR1 and CDR2 are MNHEY and SMNVEV (reference sequence). The CDR3 runs 22 residues. CDR3 nucleotides: TGTGCCAGCAGTTTATACCCACTGACCCGTCCTACTAATCTTATGGATCTCTACGAGCAGTACTTC. This translates into CASSLYPLTRPTNLMDLYEQYF.

V is TRBV7-9 and J is TRBJ1-4; maybe TRBD1 (6 bases). With 6 bases removed from V and 10 bases from J, the gap between germline ends came to 15 bases. There are 13 residues in the CDR3. Germline loops: CDR1 SEHNR, CDR2 FQNEAQ (reference sequence). CDR3 sequence: CASRQGGQGKLFF. The CDR3, as DNA: TGTGCCAGCAGACAGGGCGGGCAGGGAAAACTGTTTTTT.

The CDR3 here is CASSHADRGRRYYTGELFF. The CDR3 nucleotides are TGCGCCAGCAGCCACGCGGACAGGGGGCGCCGATATTACACCGGGGAGCTGTTTTTT. The chain recombines TRBV4-1 with TRBJ2-2, with TRBD1 matching 11 bases. Germline V CDR1 and CDR2: MGHRA, YSYEKL. J gave up 3 bases and V 3 bases, and 12 bases lay outside the gene matches. This CDR3 region has 19 residues.

The chain links TRBV7-2 to TRBJ1-3, with 7 bases matching TRBD1. Germline CDR1 reads SGHTA; CDR2 reads FQGNSA. Trimming cost V 1 base and J 4 bases; bases outside gene matches: 4. The CDR3 spans 15 residues. Here the CDR3 DNA reads TGTGCCAGCAGCTTAGTCAGGGGGTCCGGAAACACCATATATTTT. Translation gives CASSLVRGSGNTIYF.

V gene TRBV9 combines with J gene TRBJ1-5, with D unresolved. The V end was cut by 4 bases, the J end by 0 bases, with 8 bases between. Germline lookup yields CDR1 SGDLS and CDR2 YYNGEE. The CDR3 sequence is 14 residues long. This chain's CDR3 is CASSPYDSNQPQHF. DNA for the CDR3: TGTGCCAGCAGCCCCTACGATAGCAATCAGCCCCAGCATTTT. The variable domain in full, with the rest retrieved from reference TRBV9 and TRBJ1-5, is DSGVTQTPKHLITATGQRVTLRCSPRSGDLSVYWYQQSLDQGLQFLIQYYNGEERAKGNILERFSAQQFPDLHSELNLSSLELGDSALYFCASSPYDSNQPQHFGDGTRLSIL.

This chain links TRBV2 with TRBJ2-7; D is possibly TRBD2 (6 bases). Trimming shortened V by 6 bases and J by 3 bases, and 18 bases separated the two germline ends. Germline V lookup: CDR1 SNHLY, CDR2 FYNNEI. The CDR3 has 15 amino acids. The CDR3 spells CASSPYEAGRYEQYF. DNA for the CDR3: TGTGCCAGCAGCCCCTACGAAGCGGGTCGCTACGAGCAGTACTTC.

The chain links TRBV14 to TRBJ2-1; 8 bases are a match to TRBD1. This CDR3 has 14 residues. Germline V CDR1 and CDR2: SGHDN, FVKESK. V was clipped by 4 bases and J by 4 bases; unmatched bases: 3. CDR3 amino acids: CASSRTGGYNEQFF. Written as DNA, the CDR3 is TGTGCCAGCAGCCGTACAGGGGGGTACAATGAGCAGTTCTTC.

The V gene is TRBV27, the J gene TRBJ1-1; 9 nucleotides align to TRBD1. After removal of 11 bases from V and 3 bases from J, the junction contained 7 bases not matched to a gene. CDR3 length: 13 residues. Germline values: CDR1 MNHEY, CDR2 SMNVEV (reference sequence). CDR3 amino acids: CALWDREYTEAFF. The CDR3 DNA follows: TGTGCCTTATGGGACAGGGAGTACACTGAAGCTTTCTTT.

V gene TRBV9 combines with J gene TRBJ2-3; 7 bases match TRBD2. The CDR3 has 16 residues. The V gene end was trimmed by 3 bases and the J gene end by 3 bases; junction bases not matched to a gene: 10. The germline gives CDR1 SGDLS, CDR2 YYNGEE. CDR3 DNA: TGTGCCAGCAGCGCGGGGGGAGGGGTCTCTACAGATACGCAGTATTTT. It codes for CASSAGGGVSTDTQYF.

The chain couples TRBV5-8 to TRBJ2-1, with TRBD2 matching 8 bases. CDR1 and CDR2 (germline): SGHTS, YDEGEE. J lost 8 bases, V lost 4 bases, and 17 bases had no gene match. CDR3 length: 17 amino acids. Here the CDR3 DNA reads TGTGCCAGCAGCGGGGGTTTTAGGACTAGCTCGTTTTATGAGCAGTTCTTC. Its translation: CASSGGFRTSSFYEQFF.

This clone has just one count. V usage is TRBV9 and J usage is TRBJ2-1; TRBD2 matches 14 bases. This CDR3 spans 18 amino acids. Germline CDR1 and CDR2: SGDLS and YYNGEE. V was pared by 3 bases and J by 4 bases, with 9 bases of the junction left unmatched. The DNA of the CDR3 is TGTGCCAGCAGCGAAGGGACTAGCGGGAGTCTAGCGTACAATGAGCAGTTCTTC. The encoded protein is CASSEGTSGSLAYNEQFF.

The chain couples TRBV6-6 to TRBJ1-6; tentatively, D is TRBD1 (6 bases). The V end lost 7 bases, the J end lost 6 bases, and 16 bases lay between the germline ends. There are 15 residues in the CDR3. The germline V gene has CDR1 MNHNY and CDR2 SVGAGI (reference sequence). This CDR3 reads CASIPDRLSNSPLHF. Written as DNA, the CDR3 is TGTGCCAGCATTCCTGACAGGCTGTCTAATTCACCCCTCCACTTT.

The chain combines TRBV7-2 with TRBJ2-7; possible D gene TRBD2, 6 bases. The CDR3 extends over 15 amino acids. V was clipped by 5 bases and J by 0 bases, with 14 bases between them. In germline, CDR1 is SGHTA, CDR2 FQGNSA. In DNA, the CDR3 is TGTGCCAGCAGCCGCGGCGGGGCTTCCTCCTACGAGCAGTACTTC. It yields the protein CASSRGGASSYEQYF.

The rearrangement joins TRBV5-6 to TRBJ1-1; 7 bases fit TRBD1. The V segment lost 10 bases and the J segment 0 bases; nucleotides outside the gene matches: 12. Per the germline V gene, CDR1 is SGHDT and CDR2 is YYEEEE. The CDR3 has 15 amino acids. CDR3 coding DNA: TGTGCCGGCACGACAGGGCCCCTCATGAACACTGAAGCTTTCTTT. Protein: CAGTTGPLMNTEAFF.

This clone was picked up one time. The CDR3 region is CASSIRGYGGDTQYF. The CDR3 nucleotides are TGTGCCAGTAGTATCCGAGGCTACGGGGGAGATACGCAGTATTTT. J is TRBJ2-3 and V is TRBV19, with D perhaps TRBD2 (6 bases). Germline lookup yields CDR1 LNHDA and CDR2 SQIVND (reference sequence). The CDR3 has 15 amino acids. Deletions cut 3 bases from V and 5 bases from J, with 15 bases between.

The chain combines TRBV7-2 with TRBJ1-1, with a possible D match to TRBD1 (6 bases). CDR3 size: 14 residues. CDR1 and CDR2 (germline): SGHTA, FQGNSA. Trimming took off 3 bases at V and 2 bases at J, with 10 bases between the two ends. The CDR3 loop is CASSFRGRNTEAFF. Written as DNA, the CDR3 is TGTGCCAGCAGCTTCAGGGGTAGAAACACTGAAGCTTTCTTT. Full variable domain (missing parts from reference TRBV7-2 and TRBJ1-1): GAGVSQSPSNKVTEKGKDVELRCDPISGHTALYWYRQSLGQGLEFLIYFQGNSAPDKSGLPSDRFSAERTGGSVSTLTIQRTQQEDSAVYLCASSFRGRNTEAFFGQGTRLTVV.

The chain recombines TRBV6-5 with TRBJ2-7; 9 positions match TRBD1. After removal of 5 bases from V and 4 bases from J, the junction contained 9 bases not matched to a gene. The CDR3 runs to 15 residues. Germline CDR1 and CDR2: MNHEY and SVGAGI. CDR3 protein: CASSVTGTGLYEQYF. In nucleotides, the CDR3 is TGTGCCAGCAGTGTCACCGGGACAGGGTTATACGAGCAGTACTTC.

CDR3 in DNA: TGTGCCAGCAGAGACAGGATAACTAATGAAAAACTGTTTTTT. As protein: CASRDRITNEKLFF. The chain joins TRBV6-5 to TRBJ1-4; possible D gene TRBD1, 6 bases. The CDR3 loop spans 14 amino acids. The germline gives CDR1 MNHEY, CDR2 SVGAGI. V was shortened by 6 bases and J by 1 base, with 9 bases between the two germline ends.